This T cell receptor beta chain emerged from a study of cytomegalovirus exposure and HLA in healthy donors. At sampling all donors were nominally healthy, likely with unrecorded immune exposures. Findings and caveats of the study: Information on immune exposure was restricted to one variable (CMV serostatus). The authors listed 164 TCR beta chains as cytomegalovirus-associated. A later examination showed that TCR association rates differed by HLA locus, with DRB1 most and HLA-C fewest.

Researchers ran the PCR with 60 Vbeta and 13 Jbeta primers. The method was immunoSEQ multiplex PCR; TCRdb's version includes in-frame clones alone and lacks a portion of them. The listing contains some 89,000 clones. The CDR3 is 14 residues long. With 10 bases clipped from V and 2 bases from J, the junction kept 9 bases outside the gene matches. In germline, CDR1 is MDHEN, CDR2 SYDVKM. Turning to this clone: Its antigen is unknown.

The genes are TRBV28 and TRBJ2-5; the match to TRBD2 covers 8 bases. This clonotype was obtained from a woman aged 25-40 years in good health and CMV-seronegative. Specimen: PBMCs. The CDR3 is CAISPGLGQETQYF. Written as DNA, the CDR3 is TGTGCCATCTCCCCGGGACTAGGGCAAGAGACCCAGTACTTC.